The 28 T cell receptor beta chains below all came from one sample that was sequenced in a study of T cells in Graves' hyperthyroidism and ophthalmopathy. Amplified TCR beta CDR3 regions came from RNA transcripts. The study used the HTBI primer set for a first-round RT-PCR of the TCR CDR3. TCRdb used MiXCR to reprocess the multiplex PCR reads, holding one entry per CDR3 protein. The profile covers approximately 260,000 distinct CDR3 sequences, with roughly 15% appearing a single time and over 25% taken by the ten largest. Sequencing was performed on blood. Receptors originate from a woman aged 45-59 years with Graves' hyperthyroidism that later progressed to Graves' ophthalmopathy.

This clonotype was observed many times. The rearrangement joins TRBV20-1 to TRBJ2-7; D might be TRBD1 or TRBD2, each matching 5 bases. The length of the CDR3 is 16 residues. Trimming pared 0 bases from V and 6 bases from J, leaving 21 bases between. Germline CDR1 DFQATT, CDR2 SNEGSKA (reference sequence). DNA for the CDR3: TGCAGTGCTAGAGACTTTACCCGGGACCCGAAGGCCGAGCAGTACTTC. It encodes CSARDFTRDPKAEQYF.

This clonotype was counted between two and nine times. The chain recombines TRBV20-1 with TRBJ1-1, with D hard to call. V lost 5 bases, J lost 2 bases, and 12 bases lay in between. The length of the CDR3 is 13 residues. Germline assignment: CDR1 DFQATT and CDR2 SNEGSKA (reference sequence). DNA for the CDR3: TGCAGTGCTCCACGTTACAGTAACACTGAAGCTTTCTTT. As protein: CSAPRYSNTEAFF.

This clonotype was observed at least ten times. This chain uses TRBV11-2 with TRBJ1-2; D perhaps matches TRBD1 (6 bases). The CDR3 is 15 residues long. V was trimmed by 5 bases and J by 8 bases, leaving 21 bases between them. The germline V gene encodes CDR1 SGHAT and CDR2 FQNNGV. Written as DNA, the CDR3 is TGTGCCAGCAGCCCCTTGAGGGGGGCGCATGTAGGCTACACCTTC. Its translation is CASSPLRGAHVGYTF.

This clonotype has a count of ten or more. V gene TRBV10-3 combines with J gene TRBJ2-3; 16 bases match TRBD2. Looked up from germline, CDR1 is ENHRY and CDR2 is SYGVKD. V shed 0 bases and J 4 bases; nucleotides not matched to a gene: 4. The CDR3 loop spans 18 amino acids. The CDR3 coding sequence is TGTGCCATCAGTGAGTCGGCGGGACTAGCGGGAGGGCCAGATACGCAGTATTTT. Its translation is CAISESAGLAGGPDTQYF.

Many counts were recorded for this clonotype. V usage is TRBV6-1 and J usage is TRBJ2-7; 9 bases match TRBD2. The CDR3 is made up of 15 amino acids. Germline lookup yields CDR1 MNHNS and CDR2 SASEGT. With 5 bases clipped from V and 3 bases from J, the junction kept 8 bases outside the gene matches. The DNA of the CDR3 is TGTGCCAGCAGTCTCGGCGGGGGGGCCGTCTACGAGCAGTACTTC. Protein: CASSLGGGAVYEQYF.

This clonotype appeared many times. The V gene is TRBV14, the J gene TRBJ1-1; D gene uncertain. V lost 1 base and J lost 3, with 6 bases in between. The germline gives CDR1 SGHDN, CDR2 FVKESK. CDR3 size: 13 residues. The CDR3 loop is CASSQGPDTEAFF. In nucleotides, the CDR3 is TGTGCCAGCAGCCAAGGTCCGGACACTGAAGCTTTCTTT.

The table lists this clonotype with many counts. The V and J genes are TRBV7-9 and TRBJ2-7; D is unresolved. Germline lookup yields CDR1 SEHNR and CDR2 FQNEAQ (reference sequence). Trimming shortened V by 1 base and J by 7 bases, and 14 bases separated the two germline ends. This CDR3 contains 14 residues. CDR3 region: CASSLVDLREEQYF. CDR3 DNA: TGTGCCAGCAGCTTAGTGGACCTACGAGAGGAGCAGTACTTC.

The sample holds a few counts of this clonotype. This sequence joins TRBV3-1 and TRBJ2-3; D is unclear. Per germline, CDR1 LGHDT and CDR2 YNNKEL (reference sequence). The CDR3 is 16 residues long. The ends were cut back, 4 bases at V and 7 bases at J, with 21 bases in the middle. In DNA form, the CDR3 reads TGTGCCAGCAGCCGGCTAAGAGCCGGGCCGACACATACGCAGTATTTT. This codes for CASSRLRAGPTHTQYF.

This clonotype appeared a few times. The chain recombines TRBV6-2 or TRBV6-3 with TRBJ2-4; D perhaps matches TRBD1 (6 bases). The CDR3 has 17 amino acids. The V gene's germline CDR1 is MNHEY and CDR2 SVGEGT. The V end lost 6 bases, the J end lost 3 bases, and 21 bases lay between the germline ends. The CDR3 sequence: CASSLPPGHPFKNIQYF. In DNA, the CDR3 is TGTGCCAGCAGCCTCCCCCCGGGACACCCTTTCAAAAACATTCAGTACTTC.

This clonotype was picked up a small number of times. The chain combines TRBV24-1 with TRBJ2-1, with TRBD2 matching over 7 bases. Germline assignment: CDR1 KGHDR and CDR2 SFDVKD. The CDR3 sequence is 15 residues long. V was pared by 3 bases and J by 10 bases, with 11 bases of the junction left unmatched. CDR3 nucleotides: TGTGCCACCAGTGATGGGGGGGTTCCTTTCCACGAGCAGTTCTTC. It is translated as CATSDGGVPFHEQFF.

This clonotype was seen ten or more times. V gene TRBV3-1 combines with J gene TRBJ2-1, with D unresolved. V was trimmed by 0 bases and J by 6 bases, leaving 12 bases between them. The CDR3 has 15 residues. CDR1 LGHDT and CDR2 YNNKEL come from the germline V gene (reference sequence). The CDR3 loop reads CASSQEGRPPNEQFF. The CDR3 DNA is TGTGCCAGCAGCCAAGAGGGTAGGCCGCCCAATGAGCAGTTCTTC.

The chain is built from TRBV5-1 and TRBJ2-2; no clear D. V gave up 1 base and J gave up 0 bases, with 7 bases separating them. The CDR3 totals 15 residues. Germline V gene lookup returns CDR1 SGHRS and CDR2 YFSETQ. CDR3: CASSLNAANTGELFF. CDR3 bases: TGCGCCAGCAGCTTGAATGCAGCGAACACCGGGGAGCTGTTTTTT.

The CDR3: CATSDLGGEAFF. CDR3 coding DNA: TGTGCCACCAGTGATTTAGGGGGGGAAGCTTTCTTT. V and J are TRBV24-1 and TRBJ1-1; weak D call: TRBD1 (6 bases). V was clipped by 1 base and J by 8 bases, with 7 bases between them. Germline V gene sequence: CDR1 KGHDR, CDR2 SFDVKD. This CDR3 is 12 amino acids long.

This clonotype was counted ten times or more. This chain uses TRBV2 with TRBJ2-1; D unresolved. Trimming stripped 2 bases from V and 7 bases from J, with 9 bases between. The V gene's germline CDR1 is SNHLY and CDR2 FYNNEI. CDR3 length: 13 residues. The CDR3: CASSESDWNEQFF. The CDR3 bases are TGTGCCAGCAGTGAATCAGATTGGAATGAGCAGTTCTTC.

This clonotype was recorded many times. The V and J genes are TRBV18 and TRBJ2-3, with TRBD2 as a possible D gene (5 bases). The V end was cut by 0 bases, the J end by 3 bases, with 7 bases between. Germline V lookup: CDR1 KGHSH, CDR2 LQKENI. This CDR3 is built from 14 residues. As DNA, the CDR3 is TGTGCCAGCTCACCACCGCGGGCTACAGATACGCAGTATTTT. Translating gives CASSPPRATDTQYF.

CDR3 in amino acids: CASSLSGTGQERTEAFF. In nucleotides, the CDR3 is TGTGCCAGCAGTTTATCCGGGACAGGGCAGGAGCGCACTGAAGCTTTCTTT. This chain links TRBV28 with TRBJ1-1; TRBD1 aligns across 9 bases. Germline V gene data show CDR1 as MDHEN and CDR2 as SYDVKM. This CDR3 is 17 amino acids long. The V segment lost 1 base and the J segment 4 bases; nucleotides outside the gene matches: 10.

This chain links TRBV20-1 with TRBJ2-1; unclear D gene. V was cut by 5 bases and J by 10 bases, with 15 bases left in between. The CDR3 sequence is 12 residues long. The V gene's germline CDR1 is DFQATT and CDR2 SNEGSKA (reference sequence). The CDR3 coding sequence is TGCAGTGCTGGTGGGCTTACCGAGGAGCAGTTCTTC. It yields the protein CSAGGLTEEQFF.

The chain is built from TRBV9 and TRBJ2-7, with D unclear. With 0 bases removed from V and 7 bases from J, the gap between germline ends came to 11 bases. From germline, CDR1 is SGDLS and CDR2 YYNGEE. CDR3 size: 13 residues. CDR3 coding DNA: TGTGCCAGCAGCGTAGAAGCGAGCGTAGAGCAGTACTTC. This codes for CASSVEASVEQYF. The full variable domain, completed using reference TRBV9 and TRBJ2-7, is DSGVTQTPKHLITATGQRVTLRCSPRSGDLSVYWYQQSLDQGLQFLIQYYNGEERAKGNILERFSAQQFPDLHSELNLSSLELGDSALYFCASSVEASVEQYFGPGTRLTVT.

This clonotype has more than one count but fewer than ten. The gene calls are TRBV7-9 and TRBJ2-7; no firm D call. CDR3 length: 14 amino acids. V was shortened by 1 base and J by 3 bases, with 10 bases between the two germline ends. From germline, CDR1 is SEHNR and CDR2 FQNEAQ (reference sequence). CDR3: CASSLVADFYEQYF. In DNA form, the CDR3 reads TGTGCCAGCAGCTTAGTTGCAGATTTCTACGAGCAGTACTTC.

There are many counts of this clonotype. The CDR3 bases are TGTGCCAGCAGCTCATTTTTTAGCGGGAGCAACACAGATACGCAGTATTTT. It encodes CASSSFFSGSNTDTQYF. This rearrangement joins TRBV11-2 to TRBJ2-3, with TRBD2 identical over 9 bases. The CDR3 is 17 residues long. Per the germline V gene, CDR1 is SGHAT and CDR2 is FQNNGV. Unmatched junction bases numbered 10, after V lost 4 bases and J lost 2 bases.

The chain carries TRBV14 and TRBJ1-1, with TRBD1 as a possible D gene (6 bases). CDR3 size: 14 residues. Germline loops: CDR1 SGHDN, CDR2 FVKESK. The V end was cut by 4 bases, the J end by 3 bases, with 12 bases between. CDR3 region: CASSPLQGYTEAFF. The CDR3 DNA reads TGTGCCAGCAGCCCTTTGCAGGGGTACACTGAAGCTTTCTTT.

This clonotype was counted ten times or more. The V and J genes are TRBV6-1 and TRBJ2-7; TRBD1 might be the D (5 bases). The germline V and J ends were trimmed by 10 bases and 4 bases, with 17 bases remaining between them. The CDR3 spans 13 residues. The V gene's germline CDR1 is MNHNS and CDR2 SASEGT. The CDR3 bases are TGTGCCACCCTAGGGGCCGAGGCTTACGAGCAGTACTTC. Translating gives CATLGAEAYEQYF.

This clonotype was seen repeatedly, ten times or more. This chain joins TRBV28 and TRBJ1-2; a weak D match, TRBD1 (5 bases). Germline values: CDR1 MDHEN, CDR2 SYDVKM. This CDR3 is 15 amino acids long. V was pared by 5 bases and J by 4 bases, with 17 bases between. The CDR3: CASSPRDPKGYGYTF. The CDR3 DNA is TGTGCCAGCAGTCCCCGGGACCCTAAAGGCTATGGCTACACCTTC.

This clonotype has at least ten counts. The rearrangement links TRBV29-1 to TRBJ1-1; no reliable D call. Germline-derived CDR1 and CDR2 are SQVTM and ANQGSEA. The CDR3 totals 12 residues. Trimming took 0 bases from V and 1 from J, leaving 3 bases between them. CDR3: CSVEEGNTEAFF. DNA of the CDR3: TGCAGCGTTGAAGAGGGGAACACTGAAGCTTTCTTT.

The sample holds many counts of this clonotype. The V and J genes are TRBV12-3 or TRBV12-4 and TRBJ2-1, with TRBD2 identical over 10 bases. V was pared by 6 bases and J by 2 bases, with 4 bases of the junction left unmatched. This CDR3 is built from 15 residues. The CDR3 coding sequence is TGTGCCAGCAGGCTTACTAGCGGGACCTACAATGAGCAGTTCTTC. Translating it yields CASRLTSGTYNEQFF.

This clonotype has only a few counts. This chain connects TRBV2 to TRBJ2-7, with D unclear. Germline CDR1 is SNHLY and CDR2 is FYNNEI. There are 11 residues in the CDR3. Trimming pared 2 bases from V and 5 bases from J, leaving 4 bases between. The CDR3 region is CASSEIHEQYF. The CDR3 region has the DNA TGTGCCAGCAGTGAAATACACGAGCAGTACTTC.

This clonotype was observed at least ten times. V is TRBV20-1 and J is TRBJ2-7; no firm D call. The CDR3 has 13 residues. The germline gives CDR1 DFQATT, CDR2 SNEGSKA (reference sequence). Trimming cost V 6 bases and J 4 bases, with 16 bases left between them. The CDR3 region has the DNA TGCAGTGCGGCGGCCATCCCCAAATACGAGCAGTACTTC. This translates into CSAAAIPKYEQYF.

This clonotype was detected many times. The gene calls are TRBV25-1 and TRBJ1-1; D call uncertain. The CDR3 has 15 amino acids. Germline V lookup: CDR1 MGHDK, CDR2 SYGVNS. V was cut by 2 bases and J by 3 bases, with 13 bases left in between. The CDR3 DNA reads as TGTGCCAGCAGTGAAGTTTGGAAGTCTTACACTGAAGCTTTCTTT. Encoded protein: CASSEVWKSYTEAFF.